The subject of this entry is one T cell receptor beta chain. CDR1 LGHNA and CDR2 YNFKEQ come from the germline V gene. This CDR3 comprises 16 residues. Unmatched junction bases numbered 6, after V lost 0 bases and J lost 4 bases. Authors' methods: Reference gene primer amplification gave estimated nucleated cell counts. The protocol was immunoSEQ multiplex PCR, while the TCRdb copy is restricted to in-frame clones and leaves out a portion. V and J calls and clone size follow that table, whereas D and trimming were derived from the DNA. Altogether 350,000 to 400,000 clones are present, 85% to 90% being singletons, with the ten largest covering over 0.95%. The data originate from a study of blood T cell repertoires in COVID-19. Across the study: The study drew acute and convalescent COVID-19 samples from the United States, Italy and Spain.

Participant-reported clinical history was the basis for cohort assignment. All recovered Cohort 3 donors got two negative PCRs, got clearance, or saw symptom resolution. The gene calls are TRBV4-2 and TRBJ1-5; 7 bases fit TRBD1. The sample taken for sequencing was PBMCs or T cells enriched from blood (not recorded which). The source is a man younger than 35 who had recovered from COVID-19. The CDR3 nucleotides read TGTGCCAGCAGCCAAGACCCCGGACAGGATAATCAGCCCCAGCATTTT. Translating it yields CASSQDPGQDNQPQHF.